The next 29 T cell receptor gamma chains were all read from a single sample in a study of γδ T cells in repeated Plasmodium falciparum infection (TCRdb year 2021). For bulk TCR repertoire analysis, Vgamma9/Vdelta2+ and Vdelta2-negative gammadelta T cell populations were isolated by flow sorting from peripheral blood mononuclear cells. The method was multiplex PCR. The reads were generated on an Illumina MiSeq. Clone calls in TCRdb were regenerated from the public reads with CATT, after which identical DNA sequences shared one row. The sample records 25,000 to 30,000 gamma-chain clones, 3% of which are singletons. Of the sample, roughly a third falls within the top ten clones. The specimen sequenced was gamma-delta T cells from blood. These TCRs come from a pool of human donors (malaria-infected and uninfected, not separated).

A remark on this clone: This likely came from a read error, as a far larger clone is one base away. The chain couples TRGV9 to TRGJP. TCRdb does not report a J gene; here it was assigned by matching the DNA to germline references. CDR1 is GITISATS and CDR2 is ISYDGTV in the germline V gene (reference sequence). CDR3 length: 21 amino acids. This CDR3 is CALWEVHWSTRQELGKKIKVF. CDR3 DNA sequence: TGTGCCCTGTGGGAGGTGCATTGGAGTACCCGGCAAGAGTTGGGCAAAAAAATCAAGGTATTT.

This clone was observed a few times. This DNA's translation differs at residue 12 from TCRdb's protein, which comes from a much larger clone; a read error is likely, and the protein shown is translated from the DNA. DNA for the CDR3: TGTGCCTTGTGGGAGGTATCCCTCTATTATAAGAGACTCTTT. It is translated as CALWEVSLYYKRLF. No J gene call was made, and the V gene is TRGV9. The CDR3 spans 14 residues. Germline lookup yields CDR1 GITISATS and CDR2 ISYDGTV (reference sequence).

About this clone itself: A far more abundant clone sits one base away, making this likely a read error. Distinct nucleotide sequences in the sample also encode this CDR3. The chain recombines TRGV2 with TRGJP1. The J gene was missing in TCRdb and was found by matching the end of the DNA to germline. The CDR3 loop spans 14 amino acids. The V and J ends lost 3 bases and 5 bases, in that order; junction bases with no gene match: 6. Germline V gene data show CDR1 as EGSNGY and CDR2 as YDSYNSKV. The CDR3 coding sequence is TGTGCCACCTGGGACTTTACTACTGGTTGGTTCAAGATATTT. Its protein product is CATWDFTTGWFKIF.

This clone was recorded many times. The protein in TCRdb stems from a much larger clone and differs at residue 10 from this DNA's translation, likely a read error; here the protein is translated from the DNA. The V gene corresponds to TRGV9; no J gene was called. Germline CDR1 GITISATS, CDR2 ISYDGTV (reference sequence). This CDR3 is 12 amino acids long. CDR3 sequence (DNA): TGTGCCTTGTGGGAAACTGGTTGGTTCAGGATATTT. This codes for CALWETGWFRIF.

With regard to this clone: A much larger clone sits a single nucleotide away, making a read error possible. No DNA is shown, since the ends of the CDR3 on it are uncertain; the CDR3 is the one TCRdb lists. The V gene is given as TRGV4, and no J gene call is available. A total of 31 residues make up the CDR3, ends included. Germline values: CDR1 EGSTGY, CDR2 YDSYTSSV. The CDR3 spells CATWDGRIIRNSLAAEQHWLSQVSIGRIQHF.

This clone came up a few times. TCRdb shows a much larger clone's protein in place of this DNA's translation, and the two differ at residue 6, likely through a read error; the protein shown is translated from the DNA. V gene TRGV9 combines with J gene TRGJ1 or TRGJ2. Germline matching of the DNA provided the J gene here, since TCRdb leaves it blank. Per the germline V gene, CDR1 is GITISATS and CDR2 is ISYDGTV (reference sequence). This CDR3 region has 14 residues. V dropped 2 bases and J dropped 6; count of bases not matched to a gene: 10. CDR3 coding DNA: TGTGCCTTGTGGGAGGCGACAAGTTGTTATAAGAAACTCTTT. Translated, it gives CALWEATSCYKKLF.

The table lists this clone with a few counts. The likely explanation is a read error, given a far larger clone one base away. Additional DNA sequences in this sample encode the identical CDR3. This chain joins TRGV9 and TRGJ1 or TRGJ2. The J gene, left out of TCRdb, was set here by checking the DNA against germline. This CDR3 region has 17 residues. Germline CDR1 GITISATS, CDR2 ISYDGTV (reference sequence). Here the CDR3 reads CALWEAAAAQNYYKKLF. The CDR3 bases are TGTGCCTTGTGGGAGGCCGCAGCTGCTCAGAATTATTACAAGAAACTCTTT.

This clone was seen ten or more times. One base away lies a much larger clone, so this may be a sequencing read error. This chain uses TRGV2 with TRGJ1 or TRGJ2. The CDR3 is made up of 11 amino acids. CDR1 and CDR2 (germline): EGSNGY, YDSYNSKV. J was trimmed by 11 bases and V by 0 bases; bases with no gene match: 4. CDR3 in DNA: TGTGCCACCTGGGACGGGCAGGAGAAACTCTTT. Protein sequence: CATWDGQEKLF.

This clone showed up just a few times. This likely traces to a read error, being one base from a far larger clone. The same CDR3 can be traced to other DNA sequences in this sample. The rearrangement uses TRGV9 and TRGJ1 or TRGJ2. The J gene is absent in TCRdb and was assigned here via DNA matching to germline. The CDR3 runs to 15 residues. Germline-derived CDR1 and CDR2 are GITISATS and ISYDGTV (reference sequence). In nucleotides, the CDR3 is TGTGCCTTATGGGAGGTTACTAGAACCTATTATAAGAAACTCTTT. It translates to CALWEVTRTYYKKLF.

The sample holds many counts of this clone. The protein held in TCRdb is that of a much larger clone and does not match this DNA's translation at residue 10, likely because of a read error; the protein shown is translated from the DNA. This chain links TRGV9 with TRGJP. Per germline, CDR1 GITISATS and CDR2 ISYDGTV (reference sequence). The CDR3 is 15 amino acids. CDR3 residues: CALWDEELGEKIKVF. The CDR3 DNA follows: TGTGCCTTGTGGGATGAAGAGTTGGGCGAAAAAATCAAGGTATTT.

This clone came up a few times. Only one base separates this from a far larger clonotype, so it likely reflects a read error. Other DNA sequences in the sample encode the same CDR3. This rearrangement joins TRGV9 to TRGJ1 or TRGJ2. The CDR3 spans 13 residues. Germline loops: CDR1 GITISATS, CDR2 ISYDGTV (reference sequence). The CDR3 nucleotides are TGTGCCCTGTGGGAGGTGGTCTATTATAAGAAACTCTTT. This encodes CALWEVVYYKKLF.

With regard to this clone: Since a far larger clone is one base different, this is likely a read error. In the same sample, other DNA sequences code for this CDR3. This chain uses TRGV9 with TRGJP. The J gene, not given by TCRdb, was assigned here from a germline match of the nucleotide sequence. In germline, CDR1 is GITISATS, CDR2 ISYDGTV (reference sequence). CDR3 length: 18 amino acids. The CDR3 is CALWEVNEQELGKKIKVF. CDR3 nucleotides: TGTGCCTTGTGGGAGGTGAACGAGCAAGAGTTGGGCAAGAAAATCAAGGTATTT.

This clone is judged medium-sized. A far larger clone is a single base away, which makes a read error likely. The rearrangement joins TRGV9 to TRGJP. Germline lookup yields CDR1 GITISATS and CDR2 ISYDGTV (reference sequence). This CDR3 has 16 amino acids. Trimming at V came to 3 bases and at J to 5 bases, leaving 4 bases not matched to a gene. The DNA for the CDR3 is TGTGCCTTGTGGGAGATGAAAGAGTTGGGCAAAAAAATCAAGGTATTT. Translating it yields CALWEMKELGKKIKVF.

A note on this clone: This likely traces to a read error, being one base from a far larger clone. Distinct nucleotide sequences in the sample also encode this CDR3. The V segment is TRGV9, and no J call was made. Looked up from germline, CDR1 is GITISATS and CDR2 is ISYDGTV (reference sequence). The CDR3 covers 20 residues. CDR3: CALWEVRGSYIGSSDWIKTF. CDR3 bases: TGTGCCTTGTGGGAGGTGCGGGGAAGTTACATAGGGAGTAGTGATTGGATCAAGACGTTC.

This clone was detected many times. TCRdb shows a much larger clone's protein in place of this DNA's translation, and the two differ at residue 8, likely through a read error; the protein shown is translated from the DNA. The rearrangement joins TRGV2 to TRGJ1 or TRGJ2. TCRdb does not report a J gene; here it was assigned by matching the DNA to germline references. The CDR3 consists of 13 residues. The junction had 6 bases not matched to a gene; V was cut back by 1 base and J by 6 bases. Per the germline V gene, CDR1 is EGSNGY and CDR2 is YDSYNSKV. CDR3 protein: CATWDGKGYKKLF. The DNA for the CDR3 is TGTGCCACCTGGGACGGCAAAGGTTATAAGAAACTCTTT.

This clone showed up many times. With a far larger clone one base away, a read error is the likely cause. This sequence joins TRGV9 and TRGJ1 or TRGJ2. Germline V CDR1 and CDR2: GITISATS, ISYDGTV (reference sequence). There are 11 residues in the CDR3. The CDR3 sequence is CALWDYYKELF. CDR3 in DNA: TGTGCCTTGTGGGATTATTATAAGGAACTCTTT.

For this clone: A far larger clone lies a single base away; this is likely a read error. Different DNA sequences within this sample yield the same CDR3. The V and J genes are TRGV9 and TRGJ1 or TRGJ2. Assignment of the J gene here rests on matching the DNA to germline, because TCRdb gives none. The CDR3 runs 13 residues. Unmatched junction bases numbered 9, after V lost 4 bases and J lost 6 bases. Germline V lookup: CDR1 GITISATS, CDR2 ISYDGTV (reference sequence). CDR3 nucleotide sequence: TGTGCCTTGTGGGAAGCGCCCCTTTATAAGAAACTCTTT. It translates to CALWEAPLYKKLF.

This clone has just a few counts. Since a far larger clone is one base different, this is likely a read error. Other DNA sequences of this sample code for an identical CDR3. The V gene is TRGV9, the J gene TRGJP. The germline gives CDR1 GITISATS, CDR2 ISYDGTV (reference sequence). CDR3 length: 18 amino acids. The CDR3 is CALWEAYGQELGKKIKVF. The CDR3 DNA is TGTGCCTTGTGGGAGGCTTATGGCCAAGAGTTGGGTAAAAAAATCAAGGTATTT.

Worth noting for this clone: This DNA's translation and the protein TCRdb lists, from a much larger clone, do not match at residue 3, likely due to a read error; the protein shown is translated from the DNA. The chain has TRGV9 and TRGJP. The J gene was missing in TCRdb and was found by matching the end of the DNA to germline. The germline CDR1 and CDR2 sequences are GITISATS and ISYDGTV (reference sequence). The CDR3 length is 17 residues. CDR3 DNA: TGTGCCTCGTGGGAGGTCCATCAAGAGTTGGGCAAAAAAATCAAGGTATTT. Translated, it gives CASWEVHQELGKKIKVF.

As concerns this clone: A far larger clone is just one base off, so this is likely a read error. The same CDR3 can be traced to other DNA sequences in this sample. The chain joins TRGV9 to TRGJP. Assignment of the J gene here rests on matching the DNA to germline, because TCRdb gives none. The germline V gene has CDR1 GITISATS and CDR2 ISYDGTV (reference sequence). The CDR3 loop spans 17 amino acids. The CDR3: CALWEGPRELGKKIKVF. Written as DNA, the CDR3 is TGTGCCTTATGGGAGGGCCCCCGAGAGTTGGGCAAAAAAATCAAGGTATTT.

This clone occurred a few times. The amino acid sequence in TCRdb belongs to a much larger clone and departs from this DNA's translation at residue 5, likely a sequencing read error; the sequence shown is translated from the DNA. This chain connects TRGV9 to TRGJP. TCRdb offers no J gene call, so here the DNA was matched to germline to obtain one. V lost 5 bases and J lost 7; bases outside the gene matches: 14. Germline CDR1 reads GITISATS; CDR2 reads ISYDGTV (reference sequence). The CDR3 is 18 residues long. CDR3 sequence: CALWGTASTELGKKIKVF. The CDR3 bases are TGTGCCTTGTGGGGGACCGCAAGCACGGAGTTGGGCAAAAAAATCAAGGTATTT.

This clone was seen a handful of times. The protein TCRdb lists belongs to a much larger clone and differs from this DNA's translation at residue 10, which points to a read error; the protein shown is made from the DNA. The gene calls are TRGV9 and TRGJP. TCRdb carries no J gene annotation; the J gene was assigned here by matching the DNA with germline. CDR3 size: 18 residues. Trimming removed 0 bases from V and 8 bases from J; junction bases left unmatched: 10. The germline V gene has CDR1 GITISATS and CDR2 ISYDGTV (reference sequence). Written as DNA, the CDR3 is TGTGCCTTGTGGGAGGTGCTACGGCGAAAGTTGGGCAAAAAAATCAAGGTATTT. Its translation is CALWEVLRRKLGKKIKVF.

At least ten counts were recorded for this clone. A read error is likely here: a far larger clone is one base away. The chain combines TRGV2 with TRGJ1 or TRGJ2. The V gene end was trimmed by 2 bases and the J gene end by 5 bases; junction bases not matched to a gene: 9. The CDR3 loop spans 14 amino acids. In germline, CDR1 is EGSNGY, CDR2 YDSYNSKV. CDR3 DNA: TGTGCCACCTGGGACGAGCTCGTCGATTATAAGAAACTCTTT. Its translation: CATWDELVDYKKLF.

Details on this clone: The likely explanation is a read error, given a far larger clone one base away. In the same sample, other DNA sequences code for this CDR3. The rearrangement uses TRGV9 and TRGJP. Because TCRdb records no J gene, it was assigned here through a match of the DNA to germline. Germline V gives CDR1 GITISATS, CDR2 ISYDGTV (reference sequence). The CDR3 consists of 18 residues. The CDR3 DNA reads TGTGCCCTGTGGGAGGTGCTGACGAGAGAGTTGGGCAAAAAAATCAAGGTATTT. This sequence encodes CALWEVLTRELGKKIKVF.

This clone appeared a few times. A far larger clone is one nucleotide away, so this likely arose from a read error. Other nucleotide sequences from this sample produce the same CDR3. The chain couples TRGV9 to TRGJ1 or TRGJ2. The J gene comes from matching the DNA to germline here; TCRdb lacks it. Germline V gene sequence: CDR1 GITISATS, CDR2 ISYDGTV (reference sequence). The CDR3 covers 14 residues. Trimming at V came to 1 base and at J to 6 bases, leaving 9 bases not matched to a gene. The CDR3 DNA reads as TGTGCCTTGTGGGAGGTCCATCGTTGTTATAAGAAACTCTTT. This codes for CALWEVHRCYKKLF.

This clone was recorded many times. This clone may be a read error of a much larger clone one base away. Other DNA sequences in the sample encode the same CDR3. This rearrangement joins TRGV9 to TRGJ1 or TRGJ2. Germline V lookup: CDR1 GITISATS, CDR2 ISYDGTV (reference sequence). The CDR3 contains 13 residues. The V and J ends lost 0 bases and 3 bases, in that order; junction bases with no gene match: 2. CDR3 sequence (DNA): TGTGCCTTGTGGGAGGTGATTTATTATAAGAAACTCTTT. Protein product: CALWEVIYYKKLF.

To note about this clone: This probably arose from a read error, given a far larger clone one base away. Other DNA sequences in this specimen translate into the identical CDR3. The chain links TRGV4 to TRGJ1 or TRGJ2. Per the germline V gene, CDR1 is EGSTGY and CDR2 is YDSYTSSV. The CDR3 is made up of 17 amino acids. Trimming cost V 6 bases and J 7 bases; bases outside gene matches: 24. In DNA, the CDR3 is TGTGCCACCTGGACCCCGGAGACCTCCCAACTCTACTATAAGAAACTCTTT. The encoded protein is CATWTPETSQLYYKKLF.

In regard to this clone: TCRdb assigns this DNA the protein of a much larger clone, which departs from its translation at residue 3; this likely reflects a read error, and the protein shown comes from translating the DNA. The rearrangement uses TRGV2 and TRGJP2. TCRdb offers no J gene call, so here the DNA was matched to germline to obtain one. CDR3 size: 14 residues. Germline CDR1 and CDR2: EGSNGY and YDSYNSKV. CDR3 in amino acids: CAAWDGRSDWIKTF. DNA for the CDR3: TGTGCCGCCTGGGACGGGCGAAGTGATTGGATCAAGACGTTT.

This clone appeared many times. One base separates it from a far larger clone, so it is likely a read error. This same CDR3 is encoded by further DNA sequences in the sample. The chain uses TRGV9 and TRGJP. The CDR3 extends over 15 amino acids. Germline V gives CDR1 GITISATS, CDR2 ISYDGTV (reference sequence). The CDR3 is CALWEPPVGKKIKVF. In DNA form, the CDR3 reads TGTGCCTTGTGGGAGCCCCCGGTGGGCAAAAAGATCAAGGTATTT.